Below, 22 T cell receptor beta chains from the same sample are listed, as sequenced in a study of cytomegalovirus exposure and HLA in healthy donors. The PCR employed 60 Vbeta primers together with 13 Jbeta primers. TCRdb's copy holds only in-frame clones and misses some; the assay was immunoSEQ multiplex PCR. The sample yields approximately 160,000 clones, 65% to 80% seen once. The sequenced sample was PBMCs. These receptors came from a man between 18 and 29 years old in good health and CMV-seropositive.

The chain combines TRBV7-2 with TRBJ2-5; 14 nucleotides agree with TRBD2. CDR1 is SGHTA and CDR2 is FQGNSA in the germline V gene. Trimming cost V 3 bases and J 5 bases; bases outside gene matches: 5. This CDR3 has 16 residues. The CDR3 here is CASSFLRLAGGETQYF. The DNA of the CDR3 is TGTGCCAGCAGCTTCCTCCGACTAGCGGGGGGGGAGACCCAGTACTTC.

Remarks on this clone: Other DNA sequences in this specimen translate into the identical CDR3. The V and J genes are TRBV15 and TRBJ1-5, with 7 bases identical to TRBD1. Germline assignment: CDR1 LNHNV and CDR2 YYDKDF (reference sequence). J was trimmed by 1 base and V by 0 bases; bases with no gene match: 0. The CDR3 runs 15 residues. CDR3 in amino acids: CATSRDRGSNQPQHF. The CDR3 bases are TGTGCCACCAGCAGAGACAGGGGGAGCAATCAGCCCCAGCATTTT.

The CDR3 nucleotides are TGTGCCTGGAGTGAGGGGGAACCTACAGGGATGCGCAATCAGCCCCAGCATTTT. The encoded protein is CAWSEGEPTGMRNQPQHF. The rearrangement joins TRBV30 to TRBJ1-5, with TRBD1 as a possible D gene (6 bases). The CDR3 totals 18 residues. The germline CDR1 and CDR2 sequences are GTSNPN and SVGIG (reference sequence). With 1 base removed from V and 2 bases from J, the gap between germline ends came to 21 bases.

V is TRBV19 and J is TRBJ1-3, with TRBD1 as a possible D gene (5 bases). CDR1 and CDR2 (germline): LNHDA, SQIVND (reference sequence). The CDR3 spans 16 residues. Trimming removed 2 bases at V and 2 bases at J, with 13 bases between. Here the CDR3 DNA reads TGTGCCAGTAGTATAAGGCCAGGGTCAACTGGAAACACCATATATTTT. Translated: CASSIRPGSTGNTIYF.

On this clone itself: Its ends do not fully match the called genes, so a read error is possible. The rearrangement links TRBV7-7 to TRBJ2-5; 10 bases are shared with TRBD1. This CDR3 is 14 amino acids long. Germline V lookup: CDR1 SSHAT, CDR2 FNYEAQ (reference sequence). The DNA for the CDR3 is TGTGCTAGCAGCGCCGACAGGGGGCGAGAGACCCAGTACTTC. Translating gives CASSADRGRETQYF.

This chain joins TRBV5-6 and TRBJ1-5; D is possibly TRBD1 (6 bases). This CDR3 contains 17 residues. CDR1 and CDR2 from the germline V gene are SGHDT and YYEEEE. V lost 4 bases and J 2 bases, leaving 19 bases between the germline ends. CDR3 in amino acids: CASSEYLQGMGNQPQHF. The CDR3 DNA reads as TGTGCCAGCAGCGAGTACCTTCAGGGGATGGGCAATCAGCCCCAGCATTTT.

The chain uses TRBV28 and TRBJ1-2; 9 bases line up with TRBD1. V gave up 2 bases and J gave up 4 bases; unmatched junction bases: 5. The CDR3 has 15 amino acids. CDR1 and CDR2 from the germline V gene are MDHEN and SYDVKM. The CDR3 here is CASSLDRGFFYGYTF. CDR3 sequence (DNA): TGTGCCAGCAGTTTAGACAGGGGGTTTTTCTATGGCTACACCTTC.

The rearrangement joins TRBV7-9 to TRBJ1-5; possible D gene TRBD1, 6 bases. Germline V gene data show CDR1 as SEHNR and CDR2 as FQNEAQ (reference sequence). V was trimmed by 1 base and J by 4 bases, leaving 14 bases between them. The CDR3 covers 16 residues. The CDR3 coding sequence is TGTGCCAGCAGCTTAGACAGGGCCGAAGGTAATCAGCCCCAGCATTTT. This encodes CASSLDRAEGNQPQHF.

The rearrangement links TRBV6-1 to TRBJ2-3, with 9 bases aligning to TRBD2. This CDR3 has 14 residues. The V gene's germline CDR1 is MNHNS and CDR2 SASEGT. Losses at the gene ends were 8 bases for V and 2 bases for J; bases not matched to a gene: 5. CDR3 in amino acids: CASEGLAVTDTQYF. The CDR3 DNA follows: TGTGCCAGCGAGGGACTAGCAGTCACAGATACGCAGTATTTT.

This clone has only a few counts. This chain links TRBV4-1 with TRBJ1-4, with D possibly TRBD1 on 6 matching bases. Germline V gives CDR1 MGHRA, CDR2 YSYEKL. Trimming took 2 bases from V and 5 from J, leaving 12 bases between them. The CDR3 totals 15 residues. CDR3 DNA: TGCGCCAGCAGCCAACCGGGACAAGCGAATGAAAAACTGTTTTTT. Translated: CASSQPGQANEKLFF.

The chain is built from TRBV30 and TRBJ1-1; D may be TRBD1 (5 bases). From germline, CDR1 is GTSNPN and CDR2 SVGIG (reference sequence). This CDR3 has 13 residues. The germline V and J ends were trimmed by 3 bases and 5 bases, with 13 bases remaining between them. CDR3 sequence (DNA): TGTGCCTGGAGGCTCAGGGTAGAGACTGAAGCTTTCTTT. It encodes CAWRLRVETEAFF.

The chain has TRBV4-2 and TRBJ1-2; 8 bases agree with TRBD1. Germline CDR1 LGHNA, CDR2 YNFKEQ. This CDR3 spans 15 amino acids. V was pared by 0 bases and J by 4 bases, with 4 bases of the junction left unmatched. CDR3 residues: CASSQEGTGSYGYTF. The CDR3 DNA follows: TGTGCCAGCAGCCAAGAGGGGACAGGCTCCTATGGCTACACCTTC.

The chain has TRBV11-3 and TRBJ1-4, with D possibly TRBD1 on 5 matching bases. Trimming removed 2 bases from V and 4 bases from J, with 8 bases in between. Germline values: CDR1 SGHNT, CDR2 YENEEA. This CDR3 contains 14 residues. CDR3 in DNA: TGTGCCAGCAGCTTACGGGGGGGTAATGAAAAACTGTTTTTT. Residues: CASSLRGGNEKLFF.

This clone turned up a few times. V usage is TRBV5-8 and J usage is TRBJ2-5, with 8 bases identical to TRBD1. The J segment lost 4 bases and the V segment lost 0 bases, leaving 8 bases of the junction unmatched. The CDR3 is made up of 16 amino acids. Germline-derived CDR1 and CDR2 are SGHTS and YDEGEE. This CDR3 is CASSLALRGLGETQYF. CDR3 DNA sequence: TGTGCCAGCAGCTTGGCTCTCAGGGGGCTAGGAGAGACCCAGTACTTC.

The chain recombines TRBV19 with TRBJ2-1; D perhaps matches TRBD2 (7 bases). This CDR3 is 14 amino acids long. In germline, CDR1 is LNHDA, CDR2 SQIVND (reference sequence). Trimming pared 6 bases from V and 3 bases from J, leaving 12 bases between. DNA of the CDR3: TGTGCCAGTAGGGGAGGGGACATCTACAATGAGCAGTTCTTC. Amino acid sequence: CASRGGDIYNEQFF.

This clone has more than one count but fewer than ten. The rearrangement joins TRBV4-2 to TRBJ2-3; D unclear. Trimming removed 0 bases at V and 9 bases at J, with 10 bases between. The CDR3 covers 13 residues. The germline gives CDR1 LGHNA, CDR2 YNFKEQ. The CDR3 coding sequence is TGTGCCAGCAGCCAAGATCGCGGTGAGACGCAGTATTTT. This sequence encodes CASSQDRGETQYF.

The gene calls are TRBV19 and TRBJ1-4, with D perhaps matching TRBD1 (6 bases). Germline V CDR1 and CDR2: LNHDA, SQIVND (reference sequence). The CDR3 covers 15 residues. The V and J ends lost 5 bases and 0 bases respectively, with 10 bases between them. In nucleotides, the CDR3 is TGTGCCAGTAGTGGGAACAGGGCAACTAATGAAAAACTGTTTTTT. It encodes CASSGNRATNEKLFF. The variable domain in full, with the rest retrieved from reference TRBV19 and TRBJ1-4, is DGGITQSPKYLFRKEGQNVTLSCEQNLNHDAMYWYRQDPGQGLRLIYYSQIVNDFQKGDIAEGYSVSREKKESFPLTVTSAQKNPTAFYLCASSGNRATNEKLFFGSGTQLSVL.

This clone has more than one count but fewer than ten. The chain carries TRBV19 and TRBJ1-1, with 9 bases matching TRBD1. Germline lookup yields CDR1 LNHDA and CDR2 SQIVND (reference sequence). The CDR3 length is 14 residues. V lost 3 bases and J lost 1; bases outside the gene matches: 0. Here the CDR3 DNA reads TGTGCCAGTAGTATGGGACAGGGGAACACTGAAGCTTTCTTT. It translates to CASSMGQGNTEAFF.

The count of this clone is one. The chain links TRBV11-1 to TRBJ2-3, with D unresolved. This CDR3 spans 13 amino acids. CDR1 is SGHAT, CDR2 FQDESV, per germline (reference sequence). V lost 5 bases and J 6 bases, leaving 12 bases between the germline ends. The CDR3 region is CASSLAPEDTQYF. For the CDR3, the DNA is TGTGCCAGCAGCCTCGCTCCTGAGGATACGCAGTATTTT. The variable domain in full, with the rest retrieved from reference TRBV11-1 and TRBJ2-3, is EAEVAQSPRYKITEKSQAVAFWCDPISGHATLYWYRQILGQGPELLVQFQDESVVDDSQLPKDRFSAERLKGVDSTLKIQPAELGDSAMYLCASSLAPEDTQYFGPGTRLTVL.

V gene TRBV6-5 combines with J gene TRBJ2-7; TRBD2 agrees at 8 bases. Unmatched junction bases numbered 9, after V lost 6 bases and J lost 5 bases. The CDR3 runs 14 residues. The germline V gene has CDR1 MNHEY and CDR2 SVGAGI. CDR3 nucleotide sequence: TGTGCCAGCAGCCCGGGAGGGAGGAAGGACGAGCAGTACGTC. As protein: CASSPGGRKDEQYV.

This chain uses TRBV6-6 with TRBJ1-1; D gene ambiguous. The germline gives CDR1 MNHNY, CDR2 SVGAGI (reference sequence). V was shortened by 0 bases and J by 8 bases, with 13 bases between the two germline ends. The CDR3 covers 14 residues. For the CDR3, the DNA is TGTGCCAGCAGTTACTCAGGAGGGCCGAGAGAAGCTTTCTTT. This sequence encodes CASSYSGGPREAFF.

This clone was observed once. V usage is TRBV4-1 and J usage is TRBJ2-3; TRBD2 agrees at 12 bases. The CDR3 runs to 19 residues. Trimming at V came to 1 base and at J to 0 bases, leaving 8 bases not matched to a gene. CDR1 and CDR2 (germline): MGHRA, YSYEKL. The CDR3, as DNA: TGCGCCAGCAGCCAAGCGACTAGCGGGAGAGGAGGAAGCACAGATACGCAGTATTTT. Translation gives CASSQATSGRGGSTDTQYF.